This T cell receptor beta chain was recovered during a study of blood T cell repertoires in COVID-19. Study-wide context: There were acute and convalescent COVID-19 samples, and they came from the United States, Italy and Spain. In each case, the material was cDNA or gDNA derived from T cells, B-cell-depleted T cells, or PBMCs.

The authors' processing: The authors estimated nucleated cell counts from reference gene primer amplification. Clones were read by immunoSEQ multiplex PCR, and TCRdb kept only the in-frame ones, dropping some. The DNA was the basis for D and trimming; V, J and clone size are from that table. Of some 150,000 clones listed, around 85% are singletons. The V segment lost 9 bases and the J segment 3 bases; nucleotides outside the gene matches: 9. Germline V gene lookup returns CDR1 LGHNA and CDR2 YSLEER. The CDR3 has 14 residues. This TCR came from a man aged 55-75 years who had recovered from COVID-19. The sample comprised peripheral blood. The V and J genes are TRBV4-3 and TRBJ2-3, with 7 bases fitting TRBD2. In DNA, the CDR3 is TGCGCCAGACGGGCGGGGGAGGATACAGATACGCAGTATTTT. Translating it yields CARRAGEDTDTQYF.